Below, one T cell receptor beta chain is given with its context. Its antigen is as yet unknown. Data came from immunoSEQ multiplex PCR; TCRdb stores just in-frame clones and leaves some out. The table lists about 77,000 clones, 90% to 95% of them singletons. The data were taken from a study of OX40 agonist ivuxolimab in advanced cancers. The wider study: Each dose-escalation patient presented with hepatocellular carcinoma, melanoma, renal cell or head and neck cancer. Participants averaged approximately 60 years of age (range about 23 to 80) and were roughly 80% male.

Drawing of blood for sampling happened at baseline, at cycle 4 day 1, and at cycle 7 day 1. General study findings and limits: At 0.1 to 3.0 mg/kg, clonal expansion of CD4+ and CD8+ blood T cells had occurred by week 6.

The CDR3 consists of 15 residues. V dropped 4 bases and J dropped 8; count of bases not matched to a gene: 8. Per the germline V gene, CDR1 is MNHNS and CDR2 is SASEGT. V and J are TRBV6-1 and TRBJ1-1; 12 positions agree with TRBD1. The origin of this receptor is an adult with an advanced solid tumor such as melanoma, head and neck, liver or kidney cancer. The input for sequencing was CD4+ or CD8+ T cells sorted from blood, taken in a trial of the OX40 agonist ivuxolimab. CDR3 coding DNA: TGTGCCAGCAGTGGGAGAGGGACAGGGGGCGTAGAAGCTTTCTTT. Its protein is CASSGRGTGGVEAFF.